This T cell receptor beta chain stems from a study of Ad26.COV2.S vaccination and SARS-CoV-2 variants. Study findings and constraints: With respect to non-spike TCR breadth, vaccine and placebo recipients were similar. Placebo recipients showed lower spike-specific TCR breadth than vaccinees.

Sequenced by immunoSEQ multiplex PCR; TCRdb stores in-frame clones only, minus some. The table shows 250,000 or so clones, with around nine tenths occurring only once. As to treatment: around 19 received Ad26.COV2.S at low or high dose, single or two shots; 5 received placebo; per-sample allocation not given. Day 63 after the first injection of vaccine or placebo was the sampling time. As to this clone: The antigen remains unidentified.

Trimming removed 2 bases at V and 0 bases at J, with 12 bases between. The CDR3 totals 16 residues. CDR1 is SGHTS, CDR2 YDEGEE, per germline. The source was peripheral blood, collected in a trial of Ad26.COV2.S vaccine versus placebo. The TCR comes from a person between 18 and 65 years old who received the Ad26.COV2.S COVID-19 vaccine or a placebo. The chain is built from TRBV5-8 and TRBJ2-1, with a possible D match to TRBD2 (5 bases). In DNA, the CDR3 is TGTGCCAGCAGCTTCCATCGTGGGAGCTCCTACAATGAGCAGTTCTTC. It codes for CASSFHRGSSYNEQFF.